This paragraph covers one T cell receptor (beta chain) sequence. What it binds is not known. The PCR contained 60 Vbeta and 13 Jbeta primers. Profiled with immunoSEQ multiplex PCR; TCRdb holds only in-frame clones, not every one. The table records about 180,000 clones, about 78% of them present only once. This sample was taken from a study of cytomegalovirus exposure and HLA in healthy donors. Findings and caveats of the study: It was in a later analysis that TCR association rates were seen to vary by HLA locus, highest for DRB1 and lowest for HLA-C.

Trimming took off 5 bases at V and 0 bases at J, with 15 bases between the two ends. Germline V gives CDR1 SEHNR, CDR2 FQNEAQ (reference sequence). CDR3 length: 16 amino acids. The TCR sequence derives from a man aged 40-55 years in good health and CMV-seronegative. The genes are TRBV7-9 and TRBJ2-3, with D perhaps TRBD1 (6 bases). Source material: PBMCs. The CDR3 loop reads CASSPITGLSTDTQYF. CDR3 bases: TGTGCCAGCAGCCCAATAACAGGGCTGAGCACAGATACGCAGTATTTT.